Listed here are 30 T cell receptor beta chains from one sample, sequenced in a study of STAT3 mutations in large granular lymphocyte leukemia. Their antigens are not known. Regarding the study as a whole: Every T-cell large granular lymphocyte leukemia patient had at least one immunodominant TCR beta clonotype.

TCRdb's copy holds only in-frame clones and misses some; the assay was immunoSEQ multiplex PCR. Found here are about 7,700 clones, 70% to 75% of them singletons; the top ten hold about 25%. Sequencing used peripheral blood mononuclear cells. These receptors were obtained from a woman aged 35 to 49 with T-cell large granular lymphocyte leukemia. Some clones in this sample may be carry-over from other donors' samples.

This sequence joins TRBV30 and TRBJ2-1; TRBD2 aligns across 13 bases. This CDR3 spans 15 amino acids. Germline lookup yields CDR1 GTSNPN and CDR2 SVGIG (reference sequence). V trimming: 5 bases; J trimming: 9 bases; junction bases outside the gene matches: 10. For the CDR3, the DNA is TGTGCCTGGGAGTTATCGGGACTAGCGGGAAGTGAGCAGTTCTTC. This codes for CAWELSGLAGSEQFF.

J is TRBJ1-1 and V is TRBV5-1; 7 nucleotides match TRBD1. Germline V gene data show CDR1 as SGHRS and CDR2 as YFSETQ. The ends lost 10 bases at V and 0 bases at J; junction bases unmatched: 6. This CDR3 comprises 13 residues. The CDR3 region is CAGRDSMNTEAFF. CDR3 nucleotide sequence: TGCGCCGGTAGGGACAGCATGAACACTGAAGCTTTCTTT.

J is TRBJ2-1 and V is TRBV30, with a possible D match to TRBD2 (6 bases). Trimming removed 3 bases from V and 7 bases from J, with 13 bases in between. Germline V gives CDR1 GTSNPN, CDR2 SVGIG (reference sequence). This CDR3 region has 13 residues. As DNA, the CDR3 is TGTGCCTGGAGCGGCGGGATCTCTAATGAGCAGTTCTTC. Protein: CAWSGGISNEQFF.

In this sample, this clone turned up once. The V and J genes are TRBV7-9 and TRBJ1-5, with unresolved D. With 1 base removed from V and 5 bases from J, the gap between germline ends came to 12 bases. Germline V gives CDR1 SEHNR, CDR2 FQNEAQ (reference sequence). CDR3 length: 15 residues. The CDR3 loop is CASSLGAGRYQPQHF. The CDR3 bases are TGTGCCAGCAGCTTAGGTGCCGGGAGATATCAGCCCCAGCATTTT.

The gene calls are TRBV30 and TRBJ2-1, with 14 positions matching TRBD2. With V trimmed by 3 bases and J by 0 bases, 4 bases remained unmatched. Germline CDR1 and CDR2: GTSNPN and SVGIG (reference sequence). The CDR3 extends over 17 amino acids. Here the CDR3 reads CAWRRLAGGSSYNEQFF. The DNA for the CDR3 is TGTGCCTGGAGGAGACTAGCGGGGGGGAGCTCCTACAATGAGCAGTTCTTC.

The chain carries TRBV5-1 and TRBJ1-2; TRBD1 is a possible D gene (6 bases). The germline gives CDR1 SGHRS, CDR2 YFSETQ. This CDR3 comprises 14 residues. Trimming stripped 0 bases from V and 3 bases from J, with 9 bases between. This CDR3 is CASSLDRDYYGYTF. The CDR3, as DNA: TGCGCCAGCAGCTTGGACAGGGACTACTATGGCTACACCTTC. Full variable domain (remainder filled in from reference TRBV5-1 and TRBJ1-2): KAGVTQTPRYLIKTRGQQVTLSCSPISGHRSVSWYQQTPGQGLQFLFEYFSETQRNKGNFPGRFSGRQFSNSRSEMNVSTLELGDSALYLCASSLDRDYYGYTFGSGTRLTVV.

CDR3 DNA: TGTGCCAGCTCACCTCAGGGACGGGCCCTCTACGAGCAGTACTTC. Its protein product is CASSPQGRALYEQYF. The rearrangement joins TRBV18 to TRBJ2-7; possibly TRBD1 or TRBD2 for D (5 bases each). In germline, CDR1 is KGHSH, CDR2 LQKENI. V was cut by 3 bases and J by 3 bases, with 15 bases left in between. The CDR3 totals 15 residues.

This clone was seen once. The J gene is TRBJ1-5, the V gene TRBV18; D is unresolved. V lost 2 bases and J 4 bases, leaving 12 bases between the germline ends. The CDR3 is 15 amino acids. Germline V CDR1 and CDR2: KGHSH, LQKENI. The CDR3 loop is CASSPLQSLNQPQHF. The CDR3 DNA is TGTGCCAGCTCACCATTACAGTCTCTAAATCAGCCCCAGCATTTT.

This sequence joins TRBV5-1 and TRBJ2-3, with 7 bases that match TRBD2. Trimming at V came to 4 bases and at J to 5 bases, leaving 7 bases not matched to a gene. This CDR3 has 14 residues. CDR1 is SGHRS, CDR2 YFSETQ, per germline. The CDR3: CASSSTSEGDTQYF. The CDR3 DNA sequence: TGCGCCAGCAGCAGCACTAGCGAGGGAGATACGCAGTATTTT.

The chain couples TRBV18 to TRBJ1-2; 8 bases fit TRBD1. CDR1 and CDR2 from the germline V gene are KGHSH and LQKENI. CDR3 length: 20 amino acids. The junction had 23 bases not matched to a gene; V was cut back by 1 base and J by 7 bases. The CDR3 region is CASSPQLRTGKEGRGGGYTF. The CDR3 DNA follows: TGTGCCAGCTCACCACAGTTGCGGACAGGGAAAGAAGGAAGAGGTGGTGGCTACACCTTC.

This clone was observed a few times. The rearrangement joins TRBV7-3 to TRBJ1-1, with D unresolved. The CDR3 sequence is 13 residues long. V gave up 3 bases and J gave up 2 bases, with 7 bases separating them. Germline V gene sequence: CDR1 SGHTA, CDR2 FQGTGA. In DNA form, the CDR3 reads TGTGCCAGCAGCTTCGGGAGAAACACTGAAGCTTTCTTT. Protein: CASSFGRNTEAFF.

The chain has TRBV9 and TRBJ2-6; no firm D call. Germline-derived CDR1 and CDR2 are SGDLS and YYNGEE. The CDR3 extends over 13 amino acids. Trimming cost V 5 bases and J 2 bases, with 5 bases left between them. This CDR3 is CASRATGANVLTF. The CDR3 DNA sequence: TGTGCCAGCAGGGCCACTGGGGCCAACGTCCTGACTTTC. The complete variable domain, with remaining parts taken from reference TRBV9 and TRBJ2-6, reads DSGVTQTPKHLITATGQRVTLRCSPRSGDLSVYWYQQSLDQGLQFLIQYYNGEERAKGNILERFSAQQFPDLHSELNLSSLELGDSALYFCASRATGANVLTFGAGSRLTVL.

The sample holds one count of this clone. The chain combines TRBV5-4 with TRBJ2-3; 8 nucleotides match TRBD2. The CDR3 extends over 15 amino acids. CDR1 and CDR2 (germline): SGHNT, YYREEE (reference sequence). J was trimmed by 5 bases and V by 2 bases; bases with no gene match: 7. The CDR3 DNA follows: TGTGCCAGCAGCTTTGGCGGGGGGAGTGTAGATACGCAGTATTTT. This codes for CASSFGGGSVDTQYF.

The chain carries TRBV5-6 and TRBJ2-1; no firm D call. The V gene lost 0 bases and the J gene lost 4 bases, with 5 bases spanning the gap. The CDR3 consists of 13 residues. Germline V CDR1 and CDR2: SGHDT, YYEEEE. DNA of the CDR3: TGTGCCAGCAGCTTGGGAGGTTACAATGAGCAGTTCTTC. Amino acids: CASSLGGYNEQFF.

The V call is TRBV13, the J call TRBJ1-4; 7 bases align to TRBD1. The germline V gene encodes CDR1 PRHDT and CDR2 FYEKMQ (reference sequence). Trimming removed 4 bases from V and 0 bases from J; junction bases left unmatched: 11. The CDR3 runs 18 residues. This CDR3 is CASSSRQGRGATNEKLFF. The CDR3 nucleotides are TGTGCCAGCAGCTCCCGACAGGGACGTGGGGCAACTAATGAAAAACTGTTTTTT.

Only a few counts were recorded for this clone. J is TRBJ2-5 and V is TRBV9, with 8 bases identical to TRBD2. The V gene's germline CDR1 is SGDLS and CDR2 YYNGEE. CDR3 size: 15 residues. After removal of 3 bases from V and 3 bases from J, the junction contained 7 bases not matched to a gene. Here the CDR3 reads CASSAEGLVKETQYF. The CDR3 DNA sequence: TGTGCCAGCAGCGCGGAGGGACTAGTGAAAGAGACCCAGTACTTC.

The V gene is TRBV5-1, the J gene TRBJ1-1; the D gene is possibly TRBD1 (5 bases). The CDR3 totals 15 residues. CDR1 SGHRS and CDR2 YFSETQ come from the germline V gene. Trimming stripped 1 base from V and 1 base from J, with 11 bases between. The CDR3 loop is CASSLRRQQNTEAFF. CDR3 in DNA: TGCGCCAGCAGCTTGAGGCGACAGCAGAACACTGAAGCTTTCTTT.

In its sample, this clone was seen once. The chain employs TRBV14 and TRBJ1-5; 7 nucleotides line up with TRBD1. Trimming at V came to 1 base and at J to 7 bases, leaving 7 bases not matched to a gene. CDR1 SGHDN and CDR2 FVKESK come from the germline V gene. The CDR3 covers 15 residues. The CDR3 is CASSQGPGGWQPQHF. For the CDR3, the DNA is TGTGCCAGCAGCCAAGGGCCAGGGGGTTGGCAGCCCCAGCATTTT.

V gene TRBV6-6 combines with J gene TRBJ1-5; TRBD1 agrees at 9 bases. The CDR3 loop spans 16 amino acids. The junction had 12 bases not matched to a gene; V was cut back by 6 bases and J by 6 bases. Germline values: CDR1 MNHNY, CDR2 SVGAGI (reference sequence). CDR3 DNA: TGTGCCAGCAGGGCAGCAGCAACAGGGGGCGGTCAGCCCCAGCATTTT. Encoded protein: CASRAAATGGGQPQHF.

This chain links TRBV2 with TRBJ1-5, with no clear D. CDR1 is SNHLY and CDR2 is FYNNEI in the germline V gene. CDR3 size: 14 residues. The V end was cut by 3 bases, the J end by 0 bases, with 6 bases between. The CDR3 region is CASSEGNSNQPQHF. For the CDR3, the DNA is TGTGCCAGCAGTGAGGGGAATAGCAATCAGCCCCAGCATTTT.

The chain joins TRBV5-1 to TRBJ2-7; a possible D gene is TRBD1 (5 bases). The CDR3 runs to 15 residues. Trimming left V 4 bases short and J 5 bases short, with 19 bases between. Germline CDR1 SGHRS, CDR2 YFSETQ. CDR3 protein: CASSRPEAGLNEQYF. CDR3 in DNA: TGCGCCAGCAGCAGGCCCGAGGCAGGGCTCAACGAGCAGTACTTC.

The J gene is TRBJ2-2, the V gene TRBV5-1, with 8 bases that match TRBD1. CDR1 SGHRS and CDR2 YFSETQ come from the germline V gene. The trim removed 0 bases at V and 5 bases at J, leaving 6 bases unmatched. The CDR3 totals 16 residues. The CDR3 loop is CASSLAPTGDTGELFF. CDR3 DNA: TGCGCCAGCAGCTTGGCCCCGACAGGGGATACCGGGGAGCTGTTTTTT.

V gene TRBV29-1 combines with J gene TRBJ1-1; D gene uncertain. The CDR3 extends over 11 amino acids. Germline V CDR1 and CDR2: SQVTM, ANQGSEA. V shed 4 bases and J shed 7 bases, with 10 bases lying between them. CDR3 sequence reads: CSVATAIEAFF. The DNA for the CDR3 is TGCAGCGTTGCAACAGCCATTGAAGCTTTCTTT.

The chain recombines TRBV7-9 with TRBJ2-2; 7 positions match TRBD2. V gave up 1 base and J gave up 2 bases; unmatched junction bases: 1. CDR3 length equals 15 residues. From germline, CDR1 is SEHNR and CDR2 FQNEAQ (reference sequence). CDR3 loop: CASSLVGLNTGELFF. CDR3 nucleotides: TGTGCCAGCAGCTTAGTGGGACTAAACACCGGGGAGCTGTTTTTT. Full variable domain (remainder filled in from reference TRBV7-9 and TRBJ2-2): DTGVSQNPRHKITKRGQNVTFRCDPISEHNRLYWYRQTLGQGPEFLTYFQNEAQLEKSRLLSDRFSAERPKGSFSTLEIQRTEQGDSAMYLCASSLVGLNTGELFFGEGSRLTVL.

The chain carries TRBV27 and TRBJ2-7; D gene uncertain. V shed 1 base and J shed 7 bases, with 5 bases lying between them. Per the germline V gene, CDR1 is MNHEY and CDR2 is SMNVEV (reference sequence). CDR3 length: 11 residues. Here the CDR3 DNA reads TGTGCCAGCAGTTTATTGGGGGAGCAGTACTTC. Translated, it gives CASSLLGEQYF.

V usage is TRBV30 and J usage is TRBJ2-3; D might be TRBD1 (6 bases). CDR1 and CDR2 (germline): GTSNPN, SVGIG (reference sequence). The CDR3 is made up of 13 amino acids. With 8 bases removed from V and 0 bases from J, the gap between germline ends came to 12 bases. The CDR3 DNA reads TGTGCCGGGGGCCGCCCAAGCACAGATACGCAGTATTTT. This sequence encodes CAGGRPSTDTQYF.

The rearrangement uses TRBV5-1 and TRBJ2-7; tentative D call: TRBD2 (6 bases). Germline V gene lookup returns CDR1 SGHRS and CDR2 YFSETQ. V gave up 3 bases and J gave up 9 bases, with 19 bases separating them. This CDR3 spans 14 amino acids. The CDR3 bases are TGCGCCAGCAGCTCAGATCCGGGACTCCCGTTGCAGTACTTC. Its protein product is CASSSDPGLPLQYF.

This clone was seen more than once but under ten times. The gene calls are TRBV5-1 and TRBJ1-6, with D unclear. The CDR3 contains 13 residues. CDR1 and CDR2 from the germline V gene are SGHRS and YFSETQ. V shed 5 bases and J shed 5 bases, with 8 bases lying between them. The CDR3 DNA reads as TGCGCCAGCAGTGAAGGCGATAATTCACCCCTCCACTTT. Translating it yields CASSEGDNSPLHF.

The rearrangement joins TRBV29-1 to TRBJ1-1; weak D call: TRBD1 (5 bases). The germline V gene has CDR1 SQVTM and CDR2 ANQGSEA. CDR3 length: 14 amino acids. The V gene lost 7 bases and the J gene lost 2 bases, with 17 bases spanning the gap. CDR3 region: CSAEGPGGNTEAFF. As DNA, the CDR3 is TGCAGCGCCGAGGGGCCAGGTGGAAACACTGAAGCTTTCTTT.

The gene calls are TRBV18 and TRBJ1-1; the D is unclear. V gave up 6 bases and J gave up 8 bases, with 13 bases separating them. This CDR3 region has 12 residues. The germline CDR1 and CDR2 sequences are KGHSH and LQKENI. CDR3 DNA: TGTGCCAGCTCCTCTCGCGGGCCCGAAGCTTTCTTT. It is translated as CASSSRGPEAFF.